The following is a T cell receptor beta chain sequence with its context. Germline CDR1 MNHEY, CDR2 SMNVEV (reference sequence). The length of the CDR3 is 15 residues. The V end lost 7 bases, the J end lost 11 bases, and 23 bases lay between the germline ends. Method: immunoSEQ multiplex PCR; TCRdb's copy keeps in-frame clones and lacks some. Counted here are approximately 260,000 clones, nearly 90% occurring once; the ten biggest clones make up 1.9%. These data belong to a study of blood T cell repertoires in COVID-19. Each participant's cohort was designated according to participant-reported clinical history.

The source is a woman aged 55-75 years who had recovered from COVID-19. Sequencing input: PBMCs or T cells enriched from blood (not recorded which). V and J are TRBV27 and TRBJ1-4; no clear D. The CDR3 DNA follows: TGTGCCAGCAAGAGGCTATTGGTGCGGGGAGGGAAACTGTTTTTT. As protein: CASKRLLVRGGKLFF. The full variable domain, rest sourced from reference TRBV27 and TRBJ1-4, is EAQVTQNPRYLITVTGKKLTVTCSQNMNHEYMSWYRQDPGLGLRQIYYSMNVEVTDKGDVPEGYKVSRKEKRNFPLILESPSPNQTSLYFCASKRLLVRGGKLFFGSGTQLSVL.